Listed below are T cell receptor beta chains from one sample, sequenced in a study of PD-1 blockade in classical Hodgkin lymphoma. Libraries were prepared by immunoSEQ multiplex PCR; TCRdb keeps only in-frame clonotypes and omits some of them. Of 20,000 or so clones listed, roughly 88% are singletons. The sequenced sample was peripheral blood mononuclear cells (PBMCs), obtained before the fourth cycle of nivolumab. These receptors all stem from a human donor with classical Hodgkin lymphoma. Both conserved end residues are part of each CDR3. Fields, in order: V gene, D gene, J gene, clone size, CDR3 protein, CDR3 DNA. D genes are given only for firm matches. Rows give clone size only sometimes, using once, few, many, or a class for an expanded clone.

TRBV18	.	TRBJ1-1	.	CASSPPNGGRWTEAFF	TGTGCCAGCTCACCACCTAACGGAGGGCGGTGGACTGAAGCTTTCTTT
TRBV10-3	TRBD2	TRBJ2-1	.	CAISEGLAAYNEQFF	TGTGCCATCAGTGAAGGCCTAGCGGCCTACAATGAGCAGTTCTTC
TRBV30	.	TRBJ1-2	.	CAWSVRGDGYGYTF	TGTGCCTGGAGTGTACGGGGGGACGGGTATGGCTACACCTTC
TRBV7-9	TRBD1	TRBJ1-1	.	CASSRTGEAFF	TGTGCCAGCAGCCGGACAGGTGAAGCTTTCTTT
TRBV6-4	TRBD1	TRBJ2-2	.	CASSDSRQGSGELFF	TGTGCCAGCAGTGACTCGAGACAGGGGTCCGGGGAGCTGTTTTTT
TRBV5-4	TRBD2	TRBJ2-2	.	CASSSRTSGELFF	TGTGCCAGCAGCTCAAGGACTAGCGGGGAGCTGTTTTTT
TRBV6-5	TRBD1	TRBJ1-5	.	CASSYSRAPDRPHF	TGTGCCAGCAGTTACTCGAGGGCCCCGGACAGGCCCCATTTT
TRBV14	TRBD2	TRBJ2-2	.	CASSRYSGVRTGELFF	TGTGCCAGCAGCCGATATAGCGGGGTGAGGACCGGGGAGCTGTTTTTT
TRBV5-1	.	TRBJ2-7	.	CASSYVGGPYEQYF	TGCGCCAGCAGCTATGTTGGGGGTCCATACGAGCAGTACTTC
TRBV5-1	.	TRBJ2-3	.	CASSRGVGTDTQYF	TGCGCCAGCAGCCGAGGTGTAGGGACAGATACGCAGTATTTT
TRBV19	TRBD1	TRBJ2-7	.	CASSLAGTGVNEQYF	TGTGCCAGTAGTCTCGCCGGGACAGGGGTTAACGAGCAGTACTTC
TRBV10-1	.	TRBJ2-3	once	CASSEPGADTQYF	TGCGCCAGCAGTGAGCCCGGCGCAGATACGCAGTATTTT
TRBV30	.	TRBJ1-5	.	CAWSVKYGYGNQPQHF	TGTGCCTGGAGTGTAAAGTACGGGTACGGCAATCAGCCCCAGCATTTT
TRBV15	TRBD2	TRBJ2-7	.	CATSRSAGGFYEQYF	TGTGCCACCAGCAGGAGCGCGGGAGGGTTCTACGAGCAGTACTTC
TRBV2	TRBD1	TRBJ2-7	.	CASRPWDSSYEQYF	TGTGCCAGCCGACCTTGGGACAGCTCCTACGAGCAGTACTTC
TRBV10-1	TRBD1	TRBJ2-7	.	CASSAGQGFYEQYF	TGCGCCAGCAGTGCGGGACAGGGATTCTACGAGCAGTACTTC
TRBV4-1	.	TRBJ1-5	.	CASSLRPTGPNSNQPQHF	TGCGCCAGCAGCCTCCGGCCCACAGGGCCCAATAGCAATCAGCCCCAGCATTTT
TRBV20-1	.	TRBJ2-1	.	CSARGGLEQFF	TGCAGTGCTAGAGGTGGTCTTGAGCAGTTCTTC
TRBV6-1	TRBD1	TRBJ1-2	.	CASKLSDRLYGYTF	TGTGCCAGCAAATTGTCGGACAGGCTCTATGGCTACACCTTC
TRBV19	.	TRBJ2-2	.	CATKDGTGNTGELFF	TGTGCCACCAAAGATGGGACGGGGAACACCGGGGAGCTGTTTTTT
TRBV19	TRBD1	TRBJ1-4	.	CASRVTGANEKLFF	TGTGCCAGTAGAGTCACAGGGGCTAATGAAAAACTGTTTTTT